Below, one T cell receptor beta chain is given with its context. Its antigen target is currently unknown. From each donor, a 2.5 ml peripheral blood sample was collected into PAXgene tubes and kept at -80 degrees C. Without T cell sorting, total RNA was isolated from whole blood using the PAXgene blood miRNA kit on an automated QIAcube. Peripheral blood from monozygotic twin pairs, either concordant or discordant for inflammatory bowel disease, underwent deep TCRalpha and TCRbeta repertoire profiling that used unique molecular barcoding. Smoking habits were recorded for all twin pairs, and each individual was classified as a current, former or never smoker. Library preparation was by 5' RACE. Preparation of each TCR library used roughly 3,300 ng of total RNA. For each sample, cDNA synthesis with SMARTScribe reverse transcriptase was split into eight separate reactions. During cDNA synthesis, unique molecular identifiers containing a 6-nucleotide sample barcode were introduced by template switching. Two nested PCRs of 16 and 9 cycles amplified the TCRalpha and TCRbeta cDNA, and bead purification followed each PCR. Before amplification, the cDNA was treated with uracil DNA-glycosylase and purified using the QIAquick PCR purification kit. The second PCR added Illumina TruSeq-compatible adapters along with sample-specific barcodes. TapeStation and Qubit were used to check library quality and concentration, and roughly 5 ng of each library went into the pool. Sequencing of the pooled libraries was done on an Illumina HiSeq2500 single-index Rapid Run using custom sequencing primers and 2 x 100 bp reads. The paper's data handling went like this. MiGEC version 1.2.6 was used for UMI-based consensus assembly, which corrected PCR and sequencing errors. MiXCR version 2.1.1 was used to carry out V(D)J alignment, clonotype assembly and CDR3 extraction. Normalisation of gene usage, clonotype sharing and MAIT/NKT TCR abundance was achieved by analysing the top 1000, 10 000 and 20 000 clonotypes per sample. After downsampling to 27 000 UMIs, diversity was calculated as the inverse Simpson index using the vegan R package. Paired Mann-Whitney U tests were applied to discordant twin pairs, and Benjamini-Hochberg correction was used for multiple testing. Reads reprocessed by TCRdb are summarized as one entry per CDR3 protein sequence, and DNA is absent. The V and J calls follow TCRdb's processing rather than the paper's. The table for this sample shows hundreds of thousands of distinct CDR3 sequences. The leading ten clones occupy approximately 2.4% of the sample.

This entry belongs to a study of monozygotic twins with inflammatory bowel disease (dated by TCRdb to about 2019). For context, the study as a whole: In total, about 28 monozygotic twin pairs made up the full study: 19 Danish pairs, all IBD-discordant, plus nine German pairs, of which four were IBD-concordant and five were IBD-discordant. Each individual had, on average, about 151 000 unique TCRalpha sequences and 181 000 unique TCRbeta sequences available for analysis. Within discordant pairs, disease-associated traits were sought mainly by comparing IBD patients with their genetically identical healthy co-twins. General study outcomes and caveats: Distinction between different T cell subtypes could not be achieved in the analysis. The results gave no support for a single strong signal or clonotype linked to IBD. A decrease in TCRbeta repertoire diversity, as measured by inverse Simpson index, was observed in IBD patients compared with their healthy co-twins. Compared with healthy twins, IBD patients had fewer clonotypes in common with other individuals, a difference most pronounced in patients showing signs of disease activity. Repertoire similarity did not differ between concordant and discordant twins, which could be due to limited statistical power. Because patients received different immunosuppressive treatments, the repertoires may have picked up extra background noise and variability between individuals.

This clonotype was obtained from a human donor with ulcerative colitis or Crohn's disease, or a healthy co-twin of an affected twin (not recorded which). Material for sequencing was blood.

CDR3 loop: CASSDSTPAIENEQFF. This sequence uses TRBV2 and TRBJ2-1; without DNA, the TCRdb call of TRBD2 cannot be checked. From a lookup of the germline V gene, CDR1 and CDR2 are SNHLY and FYNNEI. The cysteine opens and the phenylalanine closes a CDR3 of 16 amino acids. No DNA sequence is on record.